Described below is a single TCR beta chain sequence and its context. Which antigen it targets is not known. There are no base qualities to consult, and no much larger clone falls within one base. The data were obtained in a study of blood T cell repertoires in COVID-19 (TCRdb year 2020). General notes on the study: The collaborator samples originated in the United States, Italy and Spain and spanned the acute and convalescent phases of COVID-19. The material from the prospective study consisted of cDNA or gDNA derived from T cells, B-cell-depleted T cells, or PBMCs. Deeply sampled blood TCRbeta repertoires from subjects exposed to, actively infected with, or recovered from COVID-19 were included in the dataset. The repertoires were released in a freely available public database meant as a resource for research on the immune response to SARS-CoV-2. Samples were obtained from the ongoing ImmuneRACE study (first 160 participants) and from 1,254 subjects provided by 6 global collaborators. Sample metadata almost always included a de-identified subject ID, COVID-19 status, age in years and sex. Where available, HLA class I and class II types were obtained from metadata supplied by the sample provider rather than from assay-based typing.

The collaborating institutions used their own protocols to collect whole blood in K2EDTA tubes. For TCRbeta analysis, collaborator samples were shipped as frozen whole blood, as isolated PBMCs, or as DNA extracted from either sample type. General study outcomes and caveats: Clinical and demographic metadata were provided uncurated, with the amount varying by source and participant.

TCRbeta CDR3 regions were amplified from genomic DNA by means of the immunoSEQ Assay, a bias-controlled multiplex PCR. In the paper's pipeline: Nucleated cell counts per sample were estimated from amplification of reference gene primers within the assay. Sequence reads were collapsed and filtered to measure the absolute abundance of every unique TCRbeta CDR3 rearrangement. For each sample, productive Simpson clonality was calculated by taking the square root of Simpson's diversity index across productive rearrangements. Held by TCRdb, this immuneACCESS table contains in-frame sequences only and omits some clones. Under half of the omission traces to an unresolved V gene where checked; the cause of the rest is unknown. The DNA was the basis for D and trimming; V, J and clone size are from that table. This sample gives 150,000 to 200,000 clones in total; about four fifths of them show up just once. The leading ten clones occupy around 8% of the sample.

Sequencing used peripheral blood. This receptor was identified in a woman aged 70 to 79 with acute or convalescent COVID-19.

The CDR3 loop reads CASSDQQGAESNEKLFF. Here is the DNA: TGTGCCAGCAGTGACCAACAGGGGGCCGAATCTAATGAAAAACTGTTTTTT. Recombination connected TRBV6-1 to TRBJ1-4, with 9 junctional bases fitting TRBD1. Inclusive of the bounding cysteine and phenylalanine, the CDR3 is 17 residues long. Just CDR3 DNA is preserved here, 51 bases in frame from base 1. The V end gives up 3 bases and the J end 3 bases, leaving 8 bases in the junction not matched to a gene. According to the germline V gene, CDR1 reads MNHNS and CDR2 reads SASEGT.